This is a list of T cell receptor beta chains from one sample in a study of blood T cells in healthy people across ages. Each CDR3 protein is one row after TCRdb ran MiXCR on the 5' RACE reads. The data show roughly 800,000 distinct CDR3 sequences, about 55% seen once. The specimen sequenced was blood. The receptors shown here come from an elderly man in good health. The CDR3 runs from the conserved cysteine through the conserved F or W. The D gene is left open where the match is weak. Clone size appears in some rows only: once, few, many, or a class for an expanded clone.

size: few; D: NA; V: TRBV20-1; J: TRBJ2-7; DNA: TGCAGTGCTAGAGAGCTACCCTACGAGCAGTACTTC; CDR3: CSARELPYEQYF
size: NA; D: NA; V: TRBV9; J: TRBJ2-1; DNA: TGTGCCAGCAGCGTAGTTCTAGCTAGTAGGAATGAGCAGTTCTTC; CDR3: CASSVVLASRNEQFF
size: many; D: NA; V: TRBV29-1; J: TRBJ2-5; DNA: TGCAGCGTTGAGGAGGGAGGAGAGACCCAGTACTTC; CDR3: CSVEEGGETQYF
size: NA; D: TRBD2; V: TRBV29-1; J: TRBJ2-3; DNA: TGCAGCGTTGAACCCCGGCTAGCGGGAGGGCCGAATACGCAGTATTTT; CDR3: CSVEPRLAGGPNTQYF
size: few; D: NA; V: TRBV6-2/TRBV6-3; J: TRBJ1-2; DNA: TGTGCCAGCGGACCTCCGGGAGCCATATCTGGCTACACCTTC; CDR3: CASGPPGAISGYTF
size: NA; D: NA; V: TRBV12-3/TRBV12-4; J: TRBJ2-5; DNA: TGTGCCAGCAGCTTACATCCGGGACTCGGCAAGGAGACCCAGTACTTC; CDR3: CASSLHPGLGKETQYF
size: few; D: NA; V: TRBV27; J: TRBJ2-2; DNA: TGTGCCTCCTCCGGGCAGGGGCTTACCGGGGAGCTGTTTTTT; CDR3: CASSGQGLTGELFF
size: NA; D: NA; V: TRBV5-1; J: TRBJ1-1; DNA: TGCGCCAGCAGCGCGGACAGTTTGGGCACTGAAGCTTTCTTT; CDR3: CASSADSLGTEAFF
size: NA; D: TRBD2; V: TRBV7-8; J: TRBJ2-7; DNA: TGTGCCAGCAGCTTAGATACGGGGACTAGCGGGCGCTCCTACGAGCAGTACTTC; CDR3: CASSLDTGTSGRSYEQYF
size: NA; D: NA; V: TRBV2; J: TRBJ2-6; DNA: TGTGCCAGCAGTTACAGTGGCAACGTCCTGACTTTC; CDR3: CASSYSGNVLTF
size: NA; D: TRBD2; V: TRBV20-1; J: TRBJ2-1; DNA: TGCAGTGCTGGGGGGGGTAGCGGCGACAATGAGCAGTTCTTC; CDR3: CSAGGGSGDNEQFF
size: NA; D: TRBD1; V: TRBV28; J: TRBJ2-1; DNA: TGTGCCAGCAGTTTAAGTGCCGGACAGGGGGGTTACAATGAGCAGTTCTTC; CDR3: CASSLSAGQGGYNEQFF
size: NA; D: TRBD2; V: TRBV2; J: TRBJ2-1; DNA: TGTGCCAGCAGGGATAGCGGGAGAGCCTACAATGAGCAGTTCTTC; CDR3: CASRDSGRAYNEQFF
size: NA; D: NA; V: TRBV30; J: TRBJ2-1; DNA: TGTGCCTGGAATCCCCACGGCTACAATGAGCAGTTCTTC; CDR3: CAWNPHGYNEQFF
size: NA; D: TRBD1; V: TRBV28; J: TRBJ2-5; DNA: TGTGCCAGCAGTCCCCGGGGACAGGGTCGTAACAATGAGCAGTACTTC; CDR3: CASSPRGQGRNNEQYF
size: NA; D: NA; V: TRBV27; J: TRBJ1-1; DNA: TGTGCCAGCTACAGAGGGGGGCGAGGGGAAGCTTTCTTT; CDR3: CASYRGGRGEAFF
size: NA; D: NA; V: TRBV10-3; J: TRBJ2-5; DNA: TGTGCCATCAGTGAGTCGGCTAGATTGGAGACCCAGTACTTC; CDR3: CAISESARLETQYF
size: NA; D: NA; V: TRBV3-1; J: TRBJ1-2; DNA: TGTGCCAGCAGCCCTCTGGGGTTGTTGGGCTACACCTTC; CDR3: CASSPLGLLGYTF
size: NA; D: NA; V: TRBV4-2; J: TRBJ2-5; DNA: TGTGCCAGCAGCCAAGATGGGAGGGAGACCCAGTACTTC; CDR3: CASSQDGRETQYF
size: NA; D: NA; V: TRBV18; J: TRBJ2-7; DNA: TGTGCCAGCTCGCCCCCCGACAAATCCTACGAGCAGTACTTC; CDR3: CASSPPDKSYEQYF
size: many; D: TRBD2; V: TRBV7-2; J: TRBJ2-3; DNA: TGTGCCAGCAGCCCGGGGACTAGTCAACTATATACGCAGTATTTT; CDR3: CASSPGTSQLYTQYF
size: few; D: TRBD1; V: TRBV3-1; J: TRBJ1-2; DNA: TGTGCCAGCAGAGGACAGGGAAGTGGCTACACCTTC; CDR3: CASRGQGSGYTF
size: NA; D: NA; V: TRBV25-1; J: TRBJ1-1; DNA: TGTGCCAGCAAATTGGACGGGCTGGGGAACACTGAAGCTTTCTTT; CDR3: CASKLDGLGNTEAFF
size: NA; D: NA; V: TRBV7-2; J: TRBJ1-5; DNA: TGTGCCAGCAGCTTAGTACGGGGGGGACACCCCCAGCATTTT; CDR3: CASSLVRGGHPQHF
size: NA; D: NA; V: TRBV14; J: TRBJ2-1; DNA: TGTGCCAGCAGCCCCCTTGACGGATACAATGAGCAGTTCTTC; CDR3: CASSPLDGYNEQFF
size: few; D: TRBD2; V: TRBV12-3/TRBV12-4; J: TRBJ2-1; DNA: TGTGCCAGCAGGGGGGGACTAGCGGGTGTATACAATGAGCAGTTCTTC; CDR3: CASRGGLAGVYNEQFF
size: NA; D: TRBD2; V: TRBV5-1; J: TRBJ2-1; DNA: TGCGCCAGCAGCGGGAGAAGCGGGGGGCACAATGAGCAGTTCTTC; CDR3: CASSGRSGGHNEQFF
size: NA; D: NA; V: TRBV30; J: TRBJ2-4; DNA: TGTGCCTGGAGTGTTAGGGAAAACATTCAGTACTTC; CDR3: CAWSVRENIQYF
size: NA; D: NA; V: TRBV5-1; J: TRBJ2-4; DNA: TGCGCCAGCAGCTTGGGCGGGACAGCCCCTTGGAAGCAGTACTTC; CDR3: CASSLGGTAPWKQYF
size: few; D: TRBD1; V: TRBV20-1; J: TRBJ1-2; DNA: TGCAGTGCCTACGGGAGGACAGGTCAGAACTATGGCTACACCTTC; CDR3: CSAYGRTGQNYGYTF
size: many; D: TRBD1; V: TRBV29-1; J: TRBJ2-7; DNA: TGCAGCATACTAGGACAGGGGGCCCTACTTCGCTACGAGCAGTACTTC; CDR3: CSILGQGALLRYEQYF
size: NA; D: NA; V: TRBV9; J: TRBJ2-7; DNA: TGTGCCAGCAGCGGGAGACTAGTTTACAATGAGCAGTACTTC; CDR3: CASSGRLVYNEQYF
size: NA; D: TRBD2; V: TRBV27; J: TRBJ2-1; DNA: TGTGCCAGCAGTTTAAGCGGGAGGGCAAATGAGCAGTTCTTC; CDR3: CASSLSGRANEQFF
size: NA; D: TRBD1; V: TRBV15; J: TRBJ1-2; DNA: TGTGCCACCAGCGAGGGGACAGTTCCTAACTATGGCTACACCTTC; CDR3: CATSEGTVPNYGYTF
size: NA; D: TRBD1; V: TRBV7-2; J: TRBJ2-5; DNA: TGTGCCAGCAGCCACAGACAGGGCCAGCAGTACTTC; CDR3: CASSHRQGQQYF
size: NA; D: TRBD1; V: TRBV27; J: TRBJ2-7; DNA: TGTGCCAGCAGTTCGATCGGGACAGTCTACGAGCAGTACTTC; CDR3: CASSSIGTVYEQYF
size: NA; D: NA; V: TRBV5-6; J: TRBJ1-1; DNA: TGTGCCAGCAGCTTGTCAGGGTTGAACACTGAAGCTTTCTTT; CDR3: CASSLSGLNTEAFF
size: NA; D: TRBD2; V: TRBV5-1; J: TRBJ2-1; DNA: TGCGCCAGCGGGGGGACTAGCGGGAGCAATGAGCAGTTCTTC; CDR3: CASGGTSGSNEQFF
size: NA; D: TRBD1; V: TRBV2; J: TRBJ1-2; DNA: TGTGCCAGCAGCTCCGGGACAGTCCCTTCCTATGGCTACACCTTC; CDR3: CASSSGTVPSYGYTF
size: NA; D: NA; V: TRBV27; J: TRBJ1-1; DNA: TGTGCCAGTCAAGGATGGGCTGGCACTGAAGCTTTCTTT; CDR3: CASQGWAGTEAFF
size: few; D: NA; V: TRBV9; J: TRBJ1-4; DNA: TGTGCCAGCAGCGTAGAAACGGCTGATGAAAAACTGTTTTTT; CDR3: CASSVETADEKLFF
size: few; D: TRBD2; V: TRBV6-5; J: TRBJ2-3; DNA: TGTGCCAGCAGTTACTCGAGCCTAGCGGGAGGGAGATACGCGTATTTT; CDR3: CASSYSSLAGGRYAYF
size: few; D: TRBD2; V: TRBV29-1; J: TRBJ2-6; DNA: TGCAGCGGGCTAGCGGCCGGGGCCAACGTCCTGACTTTC; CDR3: CSGLAAGANVLTF
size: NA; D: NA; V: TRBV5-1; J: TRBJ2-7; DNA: TGCGCCAGCAGCTTGGGAAATCAGGTTTCCTACGAGCAGTACTTC; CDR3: CASSLGNQVSYEQYF
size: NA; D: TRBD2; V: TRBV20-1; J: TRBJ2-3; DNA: TGCAGTGCTAGAGCGGTTGGACTAGAATCAGATACGCAGTATTTT; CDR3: CSARAVGLESDTQYF
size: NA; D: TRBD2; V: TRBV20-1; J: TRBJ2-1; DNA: TGCAGTGCCCGTAGCGGGGTCAGCTCCTACAATGAGCAGTTCTTC; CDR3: CSARSGVSSYNEQFF
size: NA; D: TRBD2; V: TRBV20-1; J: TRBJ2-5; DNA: TGCAGTGCTACAAGACTTACTAGCGGGAGAACCCTCTCCTACAATGAGCAGTACTTC; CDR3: CSATRLTSGRTLSYNEQYF
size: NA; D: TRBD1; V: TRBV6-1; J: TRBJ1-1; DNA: TGTGCCAGCAAGCTCGGGACAGGGGGCGGTTCCGCTGAAGCTTTCTTT; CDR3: CASKLGTGGGSAEAFF
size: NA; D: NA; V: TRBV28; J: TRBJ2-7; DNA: TGTGCCAGCAGTTTCATGCGGGACAGCACAGATACGCAGTACTTC; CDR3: CASSFMRDSTDTQYF
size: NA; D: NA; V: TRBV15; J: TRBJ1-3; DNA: TGTGCCACCAGCAGAGACAGGGTTTCGGGAAACACCATATATTTT; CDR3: CATSRDRVSGNTIYF
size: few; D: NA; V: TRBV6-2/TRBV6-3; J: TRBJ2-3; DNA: TGTGCCAGCAGGGACACCACAGATACGCAGTATTTT; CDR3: CASRDTTDTQYF
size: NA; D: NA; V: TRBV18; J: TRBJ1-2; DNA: TGTGCCAGCTCACCATCGGACAGCTATGGCTACACCTTC; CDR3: CASSPSDSYGYTF
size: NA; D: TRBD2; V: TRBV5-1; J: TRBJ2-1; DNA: TGCGCCAGCAGCTTGGAAGGGCTAGCGGGACGCAATGAGCAGTTCTTC; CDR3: CASSLEGLAGRNEQFF
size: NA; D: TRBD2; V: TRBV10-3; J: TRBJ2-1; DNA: TGTGCCATCAGTGGGGGGGGACTAGCGGCTACGGACTACAATGAGCAGTTCTTC; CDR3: CAISGGGLAATDYNEQFF
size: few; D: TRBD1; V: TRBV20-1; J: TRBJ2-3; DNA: TGCAGTGCTAGAGATGACAGGGGCACAGATACGCAGTATTTT; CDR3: CSARDDRGTDTQYF